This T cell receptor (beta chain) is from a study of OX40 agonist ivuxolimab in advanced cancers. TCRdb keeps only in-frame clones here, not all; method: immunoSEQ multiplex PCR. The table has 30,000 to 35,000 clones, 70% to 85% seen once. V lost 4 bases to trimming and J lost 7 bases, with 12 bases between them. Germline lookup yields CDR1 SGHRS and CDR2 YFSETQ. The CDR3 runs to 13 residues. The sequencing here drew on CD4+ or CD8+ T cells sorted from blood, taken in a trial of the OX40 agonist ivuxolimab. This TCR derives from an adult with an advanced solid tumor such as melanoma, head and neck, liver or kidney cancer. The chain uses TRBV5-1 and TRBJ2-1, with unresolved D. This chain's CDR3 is CASSLYEGNEQFF. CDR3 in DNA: TGCGCCAGCAGCCTCTACGAAGGGAATGAGCAGTTCTTC.